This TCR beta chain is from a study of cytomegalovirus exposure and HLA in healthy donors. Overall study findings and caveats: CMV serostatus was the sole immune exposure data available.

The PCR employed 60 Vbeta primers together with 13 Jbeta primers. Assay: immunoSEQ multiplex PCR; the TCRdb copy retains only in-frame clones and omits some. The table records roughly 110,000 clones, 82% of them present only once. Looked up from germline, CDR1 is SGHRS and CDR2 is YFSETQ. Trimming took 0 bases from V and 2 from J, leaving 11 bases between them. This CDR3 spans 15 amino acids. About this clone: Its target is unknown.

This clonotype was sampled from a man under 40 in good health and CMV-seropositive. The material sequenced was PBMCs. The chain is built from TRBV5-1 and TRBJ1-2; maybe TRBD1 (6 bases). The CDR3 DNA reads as TGCGCCAGCAGCTTGGAACCAGGGGAAAACTATGGCTACACCTTC. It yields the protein CASSLEPGENYGYTF.